Listed below are T cell receptor beta chains from one sample, sequenced in a study of patients and donors after allogeneic stem cell transplantation. TCRdb processed the RT-PCR reads anew with MiXCR; each CDR3 protein has one entry. The sample records roughly 880,000 distinct CDR3 sequences, roughly 18% being singletons. The specimen sequenced was blood, either unsorted or a sorted T cell fraction (not recorded which). The source is a human donor who was either an allogeneic HSCT recipient or a stem cell or donor lymphocyte infusion donor (not recorded which). It is not recorded whose cells these are; they may come from a transplant donor. CDR3s include the opening cysteine and the closing phenylalanine or tryptophan. D genes are given only for firm matches. Rows give clone size only sometimes, using once, few, many, or a class for an expanded clone.

TRBV28,TRBJ1-3,few,TRBD1,TGTGCCAGCAGTTTCTACCGGGACAGGTACTTCTCTGGAAACACCATATATTTT,CASSFYRDRYFSGNTIYF
TRBV7-9,TRBJ1-4,-,-,TGTGCCAGCAGCTTAGGGATGTCTAATGAAAAACTGTTTTTT,CASSLGMSNEKLFF
TRBV7-9,TRBJ1-1,-,-,TGTGCCAGCAGCTTATTTTTAGGCGGTGAAGCTTTCTTT,CASSLFLGGEAFF
TRBV5-1,TRBJ1-1,-,TRBD1,TGCGCCAGCAGCTTAGGACAGGGGCGCGCCGCAGCTTTCTTT,CASSLGQGRAAAFF
TRBV3-1,TRBJ2-7,-,TRBD1,TGTGCCAGCAGCCAGGAACCGGGACAGGCTTACGAGCAGTACTTC,CASSQEPGQAYEQYF
TRBV4-2,TRBJ1-5,-,-,TGTGCCAGCAGCCAAGATAACGGTCGGGAGCCCCAGCATTTT,CASSQDNGREPQHF
TRBV10-3,TRBJ2-7,-,TRBD2,TGTGCCATCAGCGCTCCAGGCGGGAGTATCCACGAGCAGTACTTC,CAISAPGGSIHEQYF
TRBV20-1,TRBJ1-1,few,-,TGCAGTGCTTCTATTACTCGAAACACTGAAGCTTTCTTT,CSASITRNTEAFF
TRBV6-5,TRBJ2-5,few,-,TGTGCCAGCAGTTACGGGCAGATCGAAGAGACCCAGTACTTC,CASSYGQIEETQYF
TRBV12-3/TRBV12-4,TRBJ2-7,-,-,TGTGCCAGCAGCGGACAGAGCGATCACTACGAGCAGTACTTC,CASSGQSDHYEQYF
TRBV9,TRBJ1-2,few,-,TGTGCCAGCAGCGTAGGTATCGACTATGGCTACACCTTC,CASSVGIDYGYTF
TRBV4-2,TRBJ2-5,-,-,TGTGCCAGCAGCCAAGATCTTCGCGAGACCCAGTACTTC,CASSQDLRETQYF
TRBV19,TRBJ1-1,few,-,TGTGCCAGTAGGCAGGCGGCGGAGAACACTGAAGCTTTCTTT,CASRQAAENTEAFF
TRBV5-1,TRBJ2-5,-,-,TGCGCCAGCAGCTTTGGCAATATCCAAGAGACCCAGTACTTC,CASSFGNIQETQYF
TRBV4-1,TRBJ2-7,few,-,TGCGCCAGCAGCCACTGGGGGCAAATCTACGAGCAGTACTTC,CASSHWGQIYEQYF
TRBV2,TRBJ2-1,-,-,TGTGCCAGCACCCAGACTAGGATAAATGAGCAGTTCTTC,CASTQTRINEQFF
TRBV2,TRBJ2-7,few,TRBD1,TGTGCCAGCAGTTGGGACAGGGGGTCCGGCGAGCAGTACTTC,CASSWDRGSGEQYF
TRBV5-1,TRBJ1-2,few,-,TGCGCCAGCAGCATGGACATCAGGAGAATCTATGGCTACACCTTC,CASSMDIRRIYGYTF
TRBV5-6,TRBJ2-3,few,-,TGTGCCAGCAGCTCATGGACAGCAACAGATACGCAGTATTTT,CASSSWTATDTQYF
TRBV12-3/TRBV12-4,TRBJ2-7,many,-,TGTGCCAGCAGTTTGGGGGCACTCTACGAGCAGTACTTC,CASSLGALYEQYF
TRBV20-1,TRBJ2-5,-,TRBD2,TGCAGTGCTAGTAGGCTAGCGGGAGAAGAGACCCAGTACTTC,CSASRLAGEETQYF
TRBV2,TRBJ1-2,few,TRBD1,TGTGCCAGCAGTGTCACCCCAGGGGGCGGCTACACCTTC,CASSVTPGGGYTF
TRBV5-6,TRBJ1-3,-,-,TGTGCCAGCAGCTTGAGGGGGGGCCGGAAGGACACCATATATTTT,CASSLRGGRKDTIYF
TRBV7-2,TRBJ1-5,few,TRBD1,TGTGCCAGCAGCTTAGCGGGACAGGGTAATAGCAATCAGCCCCAGCATTTT,CASSLAGQGNSNQPQHF
TRBV30,TRBJ1-5,-,-,TGTGCCTGGAGTGTACGCCGGCATCAGCCCCAGCATTTT,CAWSVRRHQPQHF
TRBV12-3/TRBV12-4,TRBJ2-4,-,-,TGTGCCAGCAGTTTGGAGGGTAACCTAGCCAAAAACATTCAGTACTTC,CASSLEGNLAKNIQYF
TRBV20-1,TRBJ2-7,few,TRBD2,TGCAGTGGGACTAGCGGGGGGACCTACGAGCAGTACTTC,CSGTSGGTYEQYF
TRBV2,TRBJ2-3,-,-,TGTGCCAGCAGTGAATTTGGGCGCCTAAGCGCAGATACGCAGTATTTT,CASSEFGRLSADTQYF
TRBV10-3,TRBJ1-6,few,-,TGTGCCATCAGTGACAGGGGCGCCGATAAGTCACCCCTCCACTTT,CAISDRGADKSPLHF
TRBV5-1,TRBJ2-1,few,TRBD2,TGCGCCAGCTCCCGGGGGAGCGGGAATTACAATGAGCAGTTCTTC,CASSRGSGNYNEQFF
TRBV5-1,TRBJ2-5,-,TRBD1,TGCGCCAGCAGCTTGGAGCGAGACAGGGGGCAGACCCAGTACTTC,CASSLERDRGQTQYF
TRBV6-1,TRBJ2-4,-,-,TGTGCCAGCAGAGATTCGGGCCAGATTCAGTACTTC,CASRDSGQIQYF
TRBV20-1,TRBJ2-3,-,-,TGCAGTGCTAGGAGGGCGAAGGATGTGGATACGCAGTATTTT,CSARRAKDVDTQYF
TRBV5-1,TRBJ2-2,few,TRBD2,TGCGCCAGCAGTTCCCGGGGGGAGTACACCGGGGAGCTGTTTTTT,CASSSRGEYTGELFF
TRBV5-1,TRBJ1-6,-,-,TGCGCCAGCAGCTTGTCGGGAAATGCCAATTCACCCCTCCACTTT,CASSLSGNANSPLHF
TRBV5-5,TRBJ2-2,-,TRBD2,TGTGCCAGCAGCTATACTAGCGGGGGGAACACCGGGGAGCTGTTTTTT,CASSYTSGGNTGELFF
TRBV6-2/TRBV6-3,TRBJ2-4,few,-,TGTGCCAGCAGTTACATCGGGCCGTTAGCCAAAAACATTCAGTACTTC,CASSYIGPLAKNIQYF
TRBV7-2,TRBJ1-5,few,-,TGTGCCAGCAGCTTTACAGGAACTCTTAGCAATCAGCCCCAGCATTTT,CASSFTGTLSNQPQHF
TRBV7-9,TRBJ2-2,few,-,TGTGCCAGCAGAGATTTAGGGGTCACCGGGGAGCTGTTTTTT,CASRDLGVTGELFF
TRBV7-2,TRBJ2-3,-,-,TGTGCCAGCAGCACCCACTACCAGCGCACAGATACGCAGTATTTT,CASSTHYQRTDTQYF
TRBV18,TRBJ1-1,few,-,TGTGCCAGCTCACCGAAAGGGGGGGCGCACATGAACACTGAAGCTTTCTTT,CASSPKGGAHMNTEAFF
TRBV20-1,TRBJ2-5,few,-,TGCAGTGCTAGAGACTGGGACGAAGAGACCCAGTACTTC,CSARDWDEETQYF
TRBV15,TRBJ2-5,-,TRBD2,TGTGCCACCAGCAGAGATCGGGGGTCTAGCGGGAGGGGAGAGACCCAGTACTTC,CATSRDRGSSGRGETQYF
TRBV20-1,TRBJ1-3,few,-,TGCAGTGCTCCGACAGATTTCTCTGGAAACACCATATATTTT,CSAPTDFSGNTIYF
TRBV4-1,TRBJ2-7,few,-,TGCGCCAGCAGTCCTGGTCCGGCCTCCTACGAGCAGTACTTC,CASSPGPASYEQYF
TRBV11-2,TRBJ1-2,-,TRBD1,TGTGCCAGCAGCTTAGTTCGGACAGGCACCCGCTATGGCTACACCTTC,CASSLVRTGTRYGYTF
TRBV5-6,TRBJ1-1,few,-,TGTGCCAGCAGCTTGAACTTCAGAGGCGCTGAAGCTTTCTTT,CASSLNFRGAEAFF
TRBV25-1,TRBJ2-1,-,-,TGTGCCAGCAGCCCAAACAGGGCCTCCTACAATGAGCAGTTCTTC,CASSPNRASYNEQFF
TRBV6-5,TRBJ1-2,few,-,TGTGCCAGCAGTTACCAGGACCAGACCCGGGGCTACACCTTC,CASSYQDQTRGYTF
TRBV10-3,TRBJ1-2,many,-,TGTGCCATCAGTCCCCGGTCGGACGGTGGCTACACCTTC,CAISPRSDGGYTF
TRBV5-1,TRBJ1-1,-,TRBD1,TGCGCCAGCAGCAGATCGACAGGGGTCGGAATTGAAGCTTTCTTT,CASSRSTGVGIEAFF
TRBV20-1,TRBJ2-7,-,-,TGCAGTGCTAGAGATGTCGCTAGCTACGAGCAGTACTTC,CSARDVASYEQYF
TRBV6-1,TRBJ2-7,-,-,TGTGCCAGCAGCATCGGGACTGCTGGATCCTACGAGCAGTACTTC,CASSIGTAGSYEQYF
TRBV25-1,TRBJ2-4,-,-,TGTGCCAGCAGTGATATCAGGGGACGGGAGTCCGACAAAAACATTCAGTACTTC,CASSDIRGRESDKNIQYF
TRBV20-1,TRBJ2-1,-,TRBD2,TGCAGTGCTAGAGATCACGGGACTAGCGTTTACAATGAGCAGTTCTTC,CSARDHGTSVYNEQFF